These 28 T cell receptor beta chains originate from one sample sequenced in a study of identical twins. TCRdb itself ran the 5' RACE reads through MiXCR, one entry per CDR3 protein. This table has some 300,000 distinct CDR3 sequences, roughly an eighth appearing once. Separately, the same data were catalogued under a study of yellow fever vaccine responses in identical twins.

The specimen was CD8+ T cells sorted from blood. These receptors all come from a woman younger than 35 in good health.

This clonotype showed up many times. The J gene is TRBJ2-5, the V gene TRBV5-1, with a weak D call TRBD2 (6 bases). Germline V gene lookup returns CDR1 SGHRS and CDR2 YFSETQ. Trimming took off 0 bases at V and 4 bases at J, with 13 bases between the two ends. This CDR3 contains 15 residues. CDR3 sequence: CASSLDGLWGETQYF. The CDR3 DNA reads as TGCGCCAGCAGCTTGGATGGACTATGGGGAGAGACCCAGTACTTC.

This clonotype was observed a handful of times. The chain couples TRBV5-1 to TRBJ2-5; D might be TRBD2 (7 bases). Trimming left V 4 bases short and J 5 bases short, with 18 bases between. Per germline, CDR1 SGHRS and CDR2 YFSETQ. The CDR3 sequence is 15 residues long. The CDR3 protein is CASSPYPGGGETQYF. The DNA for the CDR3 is TGCGCCAGCAGCCCCTATCCGGGGGGCGGTGAGACCCAGTACTTC.

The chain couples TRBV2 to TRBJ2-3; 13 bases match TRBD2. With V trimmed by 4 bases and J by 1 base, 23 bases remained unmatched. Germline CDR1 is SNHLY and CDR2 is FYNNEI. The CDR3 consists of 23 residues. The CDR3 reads CASSGLSAPTSGRRHHRTDTQYF. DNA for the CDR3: TGTGCCAGCAGTGGTTTATCCGCCCCGACTAGCGGGAGGCGCCATCATCGCACAGATACGCAGTATTTT.

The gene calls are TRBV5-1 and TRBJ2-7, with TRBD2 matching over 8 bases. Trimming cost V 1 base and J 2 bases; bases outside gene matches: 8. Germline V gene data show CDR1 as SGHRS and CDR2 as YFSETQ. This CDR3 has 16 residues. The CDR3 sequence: CASSLYPGRVTYEQYF. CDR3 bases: TGCGCCAGCAGCTTGTATCCCGGGAGGGTTACCTACGAGCAGTACTTC.

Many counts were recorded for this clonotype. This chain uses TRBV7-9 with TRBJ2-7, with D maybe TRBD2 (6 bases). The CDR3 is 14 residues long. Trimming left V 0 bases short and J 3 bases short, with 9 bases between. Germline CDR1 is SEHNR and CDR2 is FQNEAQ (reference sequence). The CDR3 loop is CASSLALSGYEQYF. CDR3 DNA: TGTGCCAGCAGCTTAGCTCTTAGCGGCTACGAGCAGTACTTC.

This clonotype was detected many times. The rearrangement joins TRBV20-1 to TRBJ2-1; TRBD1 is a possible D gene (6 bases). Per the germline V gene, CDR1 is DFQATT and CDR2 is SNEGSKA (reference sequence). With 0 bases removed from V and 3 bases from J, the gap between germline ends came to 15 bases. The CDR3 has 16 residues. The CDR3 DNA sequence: TGCAGTGCTAGAGATCCCGTAGGGACACGCTACAATGAGCAGTTCTTC. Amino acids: CSARDPVGTRYNEQFF.

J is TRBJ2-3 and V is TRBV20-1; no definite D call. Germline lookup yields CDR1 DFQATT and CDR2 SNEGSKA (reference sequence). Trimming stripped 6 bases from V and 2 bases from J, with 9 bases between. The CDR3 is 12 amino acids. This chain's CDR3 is CSAPLLTDTQYF. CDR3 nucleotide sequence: TGCAGTGCGCCGCTTCTCACAGATACGCAGTATTTT.

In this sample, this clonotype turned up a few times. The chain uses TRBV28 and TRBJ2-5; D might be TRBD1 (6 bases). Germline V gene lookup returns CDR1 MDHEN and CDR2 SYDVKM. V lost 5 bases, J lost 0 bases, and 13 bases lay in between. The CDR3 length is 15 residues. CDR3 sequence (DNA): TGTGCCAGCAGTACCCTGAACAGGGACCAAGAGACCCAGTACTTC. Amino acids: CASSTLNRDQETQYF.

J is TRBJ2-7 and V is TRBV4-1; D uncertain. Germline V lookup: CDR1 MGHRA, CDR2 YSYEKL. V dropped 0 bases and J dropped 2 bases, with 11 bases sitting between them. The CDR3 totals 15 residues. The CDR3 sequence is CASSQEKDGAYEQYF. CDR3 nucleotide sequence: TGCGCCAGCAGCCAAGAGAAGGACGGAGCCTACGAGCAGTACTTC.

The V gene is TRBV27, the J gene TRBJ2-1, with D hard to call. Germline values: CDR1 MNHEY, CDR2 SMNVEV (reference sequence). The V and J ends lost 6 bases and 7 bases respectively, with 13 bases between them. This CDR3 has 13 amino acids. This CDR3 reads CASSPTVGNEQFF. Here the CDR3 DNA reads TGTGCCAGCAGCCCGACGGTGGGGAATGAGCAGTTCTTC.

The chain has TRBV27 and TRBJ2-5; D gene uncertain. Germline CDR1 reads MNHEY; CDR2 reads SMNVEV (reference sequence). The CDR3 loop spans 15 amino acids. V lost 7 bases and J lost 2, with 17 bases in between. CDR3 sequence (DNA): TGTGCCAGCAAAGCTCTTTCCAGCGTGCAAGAGACCCAGTACTTC. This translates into CASKALSSVQETQYF.

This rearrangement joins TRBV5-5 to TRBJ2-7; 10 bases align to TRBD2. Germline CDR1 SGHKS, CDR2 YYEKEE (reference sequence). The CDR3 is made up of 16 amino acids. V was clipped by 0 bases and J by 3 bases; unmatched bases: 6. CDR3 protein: CASSLDSGTSVYEQYF. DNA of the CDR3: TGTGCCAGCAGCTTGGACTCCGGGACTAGCGTCTACGAGCAGTACTTC. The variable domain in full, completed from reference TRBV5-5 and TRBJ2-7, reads DAGVTQSPTHLIKTRGQQVTLRCSPISGHKSVSWYQQVLGQGPQFIFQYYEKEERGRGNFPDRFSARQFPNYSSELNVNALLLGDSALYLCASSLDSGTSVYEQYFGPGTRLTVT.

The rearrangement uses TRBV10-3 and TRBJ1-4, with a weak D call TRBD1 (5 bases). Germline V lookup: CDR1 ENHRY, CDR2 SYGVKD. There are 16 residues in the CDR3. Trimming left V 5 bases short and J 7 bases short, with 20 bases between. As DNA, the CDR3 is TGTGCCATCAGTTCGCTCCCAGGGTCGGGAGGTGAAAAACTGTTTTTT. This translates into CAISSLPGSGGEKLFF.

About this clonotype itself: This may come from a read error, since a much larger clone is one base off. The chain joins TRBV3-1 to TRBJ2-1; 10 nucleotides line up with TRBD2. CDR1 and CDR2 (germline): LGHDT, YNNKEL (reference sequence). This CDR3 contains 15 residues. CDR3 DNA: TGTGCCAGCTGCCAAGAGGGACTAGCGTACAATGAGCAGTTCTTC. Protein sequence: CASCQEGLAYNEQFF.

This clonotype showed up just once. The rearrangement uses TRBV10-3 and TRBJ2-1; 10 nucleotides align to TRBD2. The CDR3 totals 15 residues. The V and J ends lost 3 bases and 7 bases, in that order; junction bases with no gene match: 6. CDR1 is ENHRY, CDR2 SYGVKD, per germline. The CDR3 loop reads CAISDPSGSSNEQFF. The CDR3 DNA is TGTGCCATCAGTGACCCTAGCGGGAGTTCGAATGAGCAGTTCTTC.

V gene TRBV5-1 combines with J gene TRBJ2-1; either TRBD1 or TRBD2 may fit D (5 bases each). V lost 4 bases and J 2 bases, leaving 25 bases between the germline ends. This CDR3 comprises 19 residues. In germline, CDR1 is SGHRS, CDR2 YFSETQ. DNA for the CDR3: TGCGCCAGCAGCCTTGACGCTGAGGGGTTTAGCAACCCCTACAATGAGCAGTTCTTC. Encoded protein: CASSLDAEGFSNPYNEQFF. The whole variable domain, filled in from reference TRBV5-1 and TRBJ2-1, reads KAGVTQTPRYLIKTRGQQVTLSCSPISGHRSVSWYQQTPGQGLQFLFEYFSETQRNKGNFPGRFSGRQFSNSRSEMNVSTLELGDSALYLCASSLDAEGFSNPYNEQFFGPGTRLTVL.

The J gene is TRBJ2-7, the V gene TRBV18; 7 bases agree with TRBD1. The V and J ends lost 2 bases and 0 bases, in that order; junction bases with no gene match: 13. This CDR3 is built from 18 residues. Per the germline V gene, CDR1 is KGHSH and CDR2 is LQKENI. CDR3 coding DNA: TGTGCCAGCTCACCATTGGGGTTGGGCAGGGGGAGCTCCTACGAGCAGTACGTC. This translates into CASSPLGLGRGSSYEQYV.

Written as DNA, the CDR3 is TGCGCCAGCAGCCCCGCCGGGCAGGGAAGGTTGAACACTGAAGCTTTCTTT. Protein sequence: CASSPAGQGRLNTEAFF. The chain has TRBV4-1 and TRBJ1-1; a weak D match, TRBD1 (5 bases). The ends were cut back, 4 bases at V and 0 bases at J, with 18 bases in the middle. The CDR3 length is 17 residues. Germline loops: CDR1 MGHRA, CDR2 YSYEKL.

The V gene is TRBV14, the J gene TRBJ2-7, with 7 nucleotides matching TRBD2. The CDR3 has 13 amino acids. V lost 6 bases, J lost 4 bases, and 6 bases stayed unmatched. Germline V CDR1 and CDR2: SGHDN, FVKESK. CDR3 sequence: CASSNWGLYEQYF. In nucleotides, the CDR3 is TGTGCCAGCAGTAATTGGGGACTATACGAGCAGTACTTC.

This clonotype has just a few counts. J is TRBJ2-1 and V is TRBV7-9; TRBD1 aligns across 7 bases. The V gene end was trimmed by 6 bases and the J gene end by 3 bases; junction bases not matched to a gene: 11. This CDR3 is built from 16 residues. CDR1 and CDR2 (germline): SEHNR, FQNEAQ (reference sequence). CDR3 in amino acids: CASRPRGQGFYNEQFF. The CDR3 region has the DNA TGTGCCAGCAGACCTAGGGGGCAGGGGTTCTACAATGAGCAGTTCTTC.

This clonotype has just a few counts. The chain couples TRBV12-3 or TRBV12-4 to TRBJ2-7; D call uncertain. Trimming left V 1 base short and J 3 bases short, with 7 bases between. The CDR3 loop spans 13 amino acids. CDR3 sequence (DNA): TGTGCCAGCAGTTTAGATGGTCTCTACGAGCAGTACTTC. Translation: CASSLDGLYEQYF.

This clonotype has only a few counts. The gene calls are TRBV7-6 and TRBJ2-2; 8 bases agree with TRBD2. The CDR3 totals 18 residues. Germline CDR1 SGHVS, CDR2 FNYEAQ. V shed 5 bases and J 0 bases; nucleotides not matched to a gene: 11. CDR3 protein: CASSPVPSGGPNTGELFF. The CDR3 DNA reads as TGTGCCAGCAGCCCGGTGCCCAGCGGGGGTCCGAACACCGGGGAGCTGTTTTTT.

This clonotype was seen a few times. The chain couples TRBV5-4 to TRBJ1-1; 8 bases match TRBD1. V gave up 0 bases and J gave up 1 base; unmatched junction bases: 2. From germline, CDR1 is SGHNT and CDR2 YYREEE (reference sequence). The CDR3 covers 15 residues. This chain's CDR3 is CASSLGDRPNTEAFF. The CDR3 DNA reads TGTGCCAGCAGCTTGGGGGACAGGCCGAACACTGAAGCTTTCTTT.

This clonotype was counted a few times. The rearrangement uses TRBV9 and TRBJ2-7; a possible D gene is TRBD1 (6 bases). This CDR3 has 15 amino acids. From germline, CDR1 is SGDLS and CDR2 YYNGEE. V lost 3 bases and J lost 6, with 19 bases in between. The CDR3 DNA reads TGTGCCAGCAGCGAAGGGGGTATTCCCGGAGGCGAGCAGTACTTC. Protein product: CASSEGGIPGGEQYF. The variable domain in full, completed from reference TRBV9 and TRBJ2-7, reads DSGVTQTPKHLITATGQRVTLRCSPRSGDLSVYWYQQSLDQGLQFLIQYYNGEERAKGNILERFSAQQFPDLHSELNLSSLELGDSALYFCASSEGGIPGGEQYFGPGTRLTVT.

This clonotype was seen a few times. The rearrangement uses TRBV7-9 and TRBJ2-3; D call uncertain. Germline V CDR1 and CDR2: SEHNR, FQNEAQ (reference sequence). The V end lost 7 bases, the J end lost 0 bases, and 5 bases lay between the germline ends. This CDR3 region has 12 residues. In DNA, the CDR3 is TGTGCCAGCACCCTTAGCACAGATACGCAGTATTTT. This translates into CASTLSTDTQYF.

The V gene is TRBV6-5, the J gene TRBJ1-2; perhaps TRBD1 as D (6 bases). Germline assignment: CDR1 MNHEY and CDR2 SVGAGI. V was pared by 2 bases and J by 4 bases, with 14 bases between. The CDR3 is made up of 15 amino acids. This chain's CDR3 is CASSYGSGARYGYTF. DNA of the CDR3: TGTGCCAGCAGTTACGGTTCGGGGGCGCGCTATGGCTACACCTTC.

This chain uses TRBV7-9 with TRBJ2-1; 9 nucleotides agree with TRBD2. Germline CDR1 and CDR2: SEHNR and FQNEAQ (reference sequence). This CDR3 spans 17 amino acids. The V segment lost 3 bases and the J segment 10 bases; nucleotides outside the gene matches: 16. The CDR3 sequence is CASSFQDSGRGGWEQFF. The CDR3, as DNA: TGTGCCAGCAGCTTTCAGGATAGCGGGAGAGGGGGCTGGGAGCAGTTCTTC.

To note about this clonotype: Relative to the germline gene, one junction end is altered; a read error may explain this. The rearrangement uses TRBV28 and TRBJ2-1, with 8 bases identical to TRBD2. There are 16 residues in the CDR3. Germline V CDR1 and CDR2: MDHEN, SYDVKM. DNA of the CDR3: TGTGCCAGCAGTTTAGCTAGCGGGCTTCCCTCCAATGGGCAGTTCTTC. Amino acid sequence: CASSLASGLPSNGQFF.